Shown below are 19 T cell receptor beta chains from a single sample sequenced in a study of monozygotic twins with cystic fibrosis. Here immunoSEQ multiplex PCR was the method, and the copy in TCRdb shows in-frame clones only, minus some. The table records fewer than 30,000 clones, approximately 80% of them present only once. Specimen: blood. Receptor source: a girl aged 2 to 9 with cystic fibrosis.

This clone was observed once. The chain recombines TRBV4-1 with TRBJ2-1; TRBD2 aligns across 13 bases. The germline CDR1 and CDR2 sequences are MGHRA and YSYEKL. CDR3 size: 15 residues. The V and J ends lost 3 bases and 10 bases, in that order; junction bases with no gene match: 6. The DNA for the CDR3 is TGCGCCAGCAGCCAGAGACTAGCGGGAGGCGGCGAGCAGTTCTTC. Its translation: CASSQRLAGGGEQFF.

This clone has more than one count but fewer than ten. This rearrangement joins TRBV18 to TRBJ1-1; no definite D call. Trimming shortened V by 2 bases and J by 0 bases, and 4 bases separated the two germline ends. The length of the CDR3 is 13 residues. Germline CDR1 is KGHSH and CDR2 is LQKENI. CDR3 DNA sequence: TGTGCCAGCTCACCATCCATGAACACTGAAGCTTTCTTT. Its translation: CASSPSMNTEAFF.

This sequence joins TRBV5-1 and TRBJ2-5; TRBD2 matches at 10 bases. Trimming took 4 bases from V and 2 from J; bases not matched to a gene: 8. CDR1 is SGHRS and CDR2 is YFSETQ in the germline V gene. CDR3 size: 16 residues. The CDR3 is CASSIGLAADQETQYF. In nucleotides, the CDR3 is TGCGCCAGCAGCATCGGACTAGCGGCAGATCAAGAGACCCAGTACTTC.

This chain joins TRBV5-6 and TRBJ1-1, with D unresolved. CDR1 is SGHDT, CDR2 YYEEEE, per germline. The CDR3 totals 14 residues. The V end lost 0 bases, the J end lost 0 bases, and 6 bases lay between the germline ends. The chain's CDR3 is CASSLGQVNTEAFF. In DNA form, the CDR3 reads TGTGCCAGCAGCTTGGGACAAGTGAACACTGAAGCTTTCTTT.

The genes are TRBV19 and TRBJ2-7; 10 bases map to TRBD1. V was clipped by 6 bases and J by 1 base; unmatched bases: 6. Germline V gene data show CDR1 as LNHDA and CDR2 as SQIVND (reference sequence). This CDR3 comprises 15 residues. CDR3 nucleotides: TGTGCCAGTAGACCGACAGGGGGCGCATCCTACGAGCAGTACTTC. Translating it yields CASRPTGGASYEQYF. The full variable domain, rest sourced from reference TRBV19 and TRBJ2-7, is DGGITQSPKYLFRKEGQNVTLSCEQNLNHDAMYWYRQDPGQGLRLIYYSQIVNDFQKGDIAEGYSVSREKKESFPLTVTSAQKNPTAFYLCASRPTGGASYEQYFGPGTRLTVT.

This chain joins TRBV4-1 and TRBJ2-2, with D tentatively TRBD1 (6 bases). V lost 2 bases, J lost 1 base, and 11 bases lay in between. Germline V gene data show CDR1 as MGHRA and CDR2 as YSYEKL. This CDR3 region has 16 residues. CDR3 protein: CASSQQPGQNTGELFF. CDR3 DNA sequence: TGCGCCAGCAGCCAACAACCGGGACAGAACACCGGGGAGCTGTTTTTT.

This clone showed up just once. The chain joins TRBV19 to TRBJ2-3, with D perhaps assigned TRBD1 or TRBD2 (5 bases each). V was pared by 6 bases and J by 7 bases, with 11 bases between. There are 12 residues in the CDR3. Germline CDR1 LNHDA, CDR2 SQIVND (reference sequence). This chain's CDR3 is CASSMGRHTQYF. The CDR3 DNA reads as TGTGCCAGTAGCATGGGACGCCATACGCAGTATTTT. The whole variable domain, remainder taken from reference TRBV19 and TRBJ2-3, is DGGITQSPKYLFRKEGQNVTLSCEQNLNHDAMYWYRQDPGQGLRLIYYSQIVNDFQKGDIAEGYSVSREKKESFPLTVTSAQKNPTAFYLCASSMGRHTQYFGPGTRLTVL.

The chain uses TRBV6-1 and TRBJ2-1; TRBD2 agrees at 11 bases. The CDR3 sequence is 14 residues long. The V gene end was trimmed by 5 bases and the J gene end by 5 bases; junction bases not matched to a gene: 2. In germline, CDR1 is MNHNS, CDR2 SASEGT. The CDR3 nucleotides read TGTGCCAGCAGTATACTAGCGGGAGACAATGAGCAGTTCTTC. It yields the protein CASSILAGDNEQFF.

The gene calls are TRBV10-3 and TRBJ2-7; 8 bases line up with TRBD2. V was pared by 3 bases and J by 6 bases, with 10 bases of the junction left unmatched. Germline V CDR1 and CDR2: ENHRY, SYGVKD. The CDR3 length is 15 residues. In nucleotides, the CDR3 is TGTGCCATCAGTGAAGGGGAGCGGGAGAGCTCCGAGCAGTACTTC. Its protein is CAISEGERESSEQYF.

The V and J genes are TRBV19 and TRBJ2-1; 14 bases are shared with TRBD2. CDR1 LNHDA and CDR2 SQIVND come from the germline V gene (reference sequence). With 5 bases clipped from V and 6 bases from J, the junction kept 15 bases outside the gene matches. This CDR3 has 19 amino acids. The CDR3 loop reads CASSFIGGTSGRSGNEQFF. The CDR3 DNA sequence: TGTGCCAGTAGTTTTATAGGTGGGACTAGCGGGAGATCTGGCAATGAGCAGTTCTTC.

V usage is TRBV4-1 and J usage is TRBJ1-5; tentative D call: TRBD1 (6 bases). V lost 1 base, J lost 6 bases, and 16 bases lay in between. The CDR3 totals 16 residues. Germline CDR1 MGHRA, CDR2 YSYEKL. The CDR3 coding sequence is TGCGCCAGCAGCCAAGGGGCCACAGGGTCCCTTCAGCCCCAGCATTTT. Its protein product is CASSQGATGSLQPQHF.

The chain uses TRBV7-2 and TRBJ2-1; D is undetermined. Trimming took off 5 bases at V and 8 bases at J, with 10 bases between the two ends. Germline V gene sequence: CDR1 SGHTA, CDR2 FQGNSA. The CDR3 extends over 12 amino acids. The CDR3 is CASSATAYEQFF. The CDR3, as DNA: TGTGCCAGCAGCGCGACCGCGTATGAGCAGTTCTTC.

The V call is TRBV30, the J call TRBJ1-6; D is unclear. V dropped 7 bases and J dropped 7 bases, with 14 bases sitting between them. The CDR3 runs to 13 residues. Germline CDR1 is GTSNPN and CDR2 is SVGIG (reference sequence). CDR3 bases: TGTGCCTTTACAGTGTCCCAAAATTCACCCCTCCACTTT. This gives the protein CAFTVSQNSPLHF. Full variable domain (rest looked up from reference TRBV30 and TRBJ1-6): SQTIHQWPATLVQPVGSPLSLECTVEGTSNPNLYWYRQAAGRGLQLLFYSVGIGQISSEVPQNLSASRPQDRQFILSSKKLLLSDSGFYLCAFTVSQNSPLHFGNGTRLTVT.

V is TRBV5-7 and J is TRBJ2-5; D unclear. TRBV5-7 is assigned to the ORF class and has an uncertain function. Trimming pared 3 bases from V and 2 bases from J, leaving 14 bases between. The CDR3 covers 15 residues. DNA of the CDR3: TGTGCCAGCAGCTGGGAAAGGGTCAGTCAAGAGACCCAGTACTTC. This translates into CASSWERVSQETQYF.

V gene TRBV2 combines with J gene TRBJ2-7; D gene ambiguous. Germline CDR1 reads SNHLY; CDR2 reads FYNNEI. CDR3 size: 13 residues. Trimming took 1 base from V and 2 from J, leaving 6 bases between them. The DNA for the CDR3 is TGTGCCAGCAGTGAAGAAGCAACCTACGAGCAGTACTTC. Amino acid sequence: CASSEEATYEQYF.

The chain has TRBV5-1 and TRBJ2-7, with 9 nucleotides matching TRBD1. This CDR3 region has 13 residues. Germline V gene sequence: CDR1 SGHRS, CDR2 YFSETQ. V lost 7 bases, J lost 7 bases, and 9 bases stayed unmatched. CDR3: CASGSGTGREQYF. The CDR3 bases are TGCGCCAGCGGTTCAGGGACAGGGAGGGAGCAGTACTTC.

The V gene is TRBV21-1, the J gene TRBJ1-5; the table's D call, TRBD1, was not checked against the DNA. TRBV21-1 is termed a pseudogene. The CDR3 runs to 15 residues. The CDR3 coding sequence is TGTGCCAGCAGCAAAGGAAGTGTCAGTAATCAGCCCCAGCATTTT. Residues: CASSKGSVSNQPQHF.

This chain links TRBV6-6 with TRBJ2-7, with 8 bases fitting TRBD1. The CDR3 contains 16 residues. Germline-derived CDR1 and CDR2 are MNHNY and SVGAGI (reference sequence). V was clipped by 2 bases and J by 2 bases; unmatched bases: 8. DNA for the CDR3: TGTGCCAGCAGTTACCTCGCGGGACAGGATCCCTACGAGCAGTACTTC. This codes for CASSYLAGQDPYEQYF.

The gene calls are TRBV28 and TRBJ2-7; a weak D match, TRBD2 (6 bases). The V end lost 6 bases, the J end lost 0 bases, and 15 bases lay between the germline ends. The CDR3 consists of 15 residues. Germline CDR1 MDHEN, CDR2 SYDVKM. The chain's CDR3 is CASRPRGLSSYEQYF. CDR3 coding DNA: TGTGCCAGCAGACCTAGGGGACTCAGCTCCTACGAGCAGTACTTC.